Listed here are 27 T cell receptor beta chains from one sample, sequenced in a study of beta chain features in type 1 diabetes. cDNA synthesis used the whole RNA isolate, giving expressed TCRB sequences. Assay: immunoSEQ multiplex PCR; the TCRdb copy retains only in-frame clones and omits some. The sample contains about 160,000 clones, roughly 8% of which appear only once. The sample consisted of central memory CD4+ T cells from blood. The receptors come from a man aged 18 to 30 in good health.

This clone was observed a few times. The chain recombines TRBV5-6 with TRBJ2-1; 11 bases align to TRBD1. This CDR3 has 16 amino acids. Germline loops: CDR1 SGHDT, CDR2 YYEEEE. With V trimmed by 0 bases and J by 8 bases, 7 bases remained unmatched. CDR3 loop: CASSLVAADRGHEQFF. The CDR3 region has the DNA TGTGCCAGCAGCTTGGTCGCGGCGGACAGGGGGCATGAGCAGTTCTTC.

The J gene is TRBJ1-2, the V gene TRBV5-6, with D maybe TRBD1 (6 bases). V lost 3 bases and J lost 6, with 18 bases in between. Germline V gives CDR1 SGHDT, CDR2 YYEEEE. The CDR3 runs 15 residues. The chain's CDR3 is CASSWPTGGKDGYTF. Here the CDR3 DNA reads TGTGCCAGCAGCTGGCCGACGGGGGGCAAGGATGGCTACACCTTC.

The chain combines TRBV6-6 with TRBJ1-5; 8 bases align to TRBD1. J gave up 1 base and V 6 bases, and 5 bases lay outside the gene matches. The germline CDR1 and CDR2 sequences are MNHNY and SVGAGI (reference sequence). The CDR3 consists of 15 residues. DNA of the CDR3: TGTGCCAGCAGCAAAGGACAGGGAAGCAATCAGCCCCAGCATTTT. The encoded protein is CASSKGQGSNQPQHF.

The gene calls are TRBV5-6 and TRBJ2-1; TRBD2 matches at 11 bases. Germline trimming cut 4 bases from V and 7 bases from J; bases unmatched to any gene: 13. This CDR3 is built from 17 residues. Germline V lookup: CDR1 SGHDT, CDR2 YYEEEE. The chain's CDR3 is CASSDKTSGIMINEQFF. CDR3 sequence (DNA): TGTGCCAGCAGCGATAAGACTAGCGGGATAATGATTAATGAGCAGTTCTTC.

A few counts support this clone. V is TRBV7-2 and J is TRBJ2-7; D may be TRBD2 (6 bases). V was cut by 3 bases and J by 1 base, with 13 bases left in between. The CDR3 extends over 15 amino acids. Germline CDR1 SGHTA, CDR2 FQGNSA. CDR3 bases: TGTGCCAGCAGCTTCGGCGGGGCTAATTCCTACGAGCAGTACTTC. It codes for CASSFGGANSYEQYF.

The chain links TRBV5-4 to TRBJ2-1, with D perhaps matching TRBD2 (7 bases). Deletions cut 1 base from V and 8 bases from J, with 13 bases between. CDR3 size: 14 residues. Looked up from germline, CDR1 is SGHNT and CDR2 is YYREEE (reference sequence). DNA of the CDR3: TGTGCCAGCAGCTTGTCTTGGGGGGGCGATGAGCAGTTCTTC. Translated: CASSLSWGGDEQFF. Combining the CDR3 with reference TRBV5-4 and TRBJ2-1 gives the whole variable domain ETGVTQSPTHLIKTRGQQVTLRCSSQSGHNTVSWYQQALGQGPQFIFQYYREEENGRGNFPPRFSGLQFPNYSSELNVNALELDDSALYLCASSLSWGGDEQFFGPGTRLTVL.

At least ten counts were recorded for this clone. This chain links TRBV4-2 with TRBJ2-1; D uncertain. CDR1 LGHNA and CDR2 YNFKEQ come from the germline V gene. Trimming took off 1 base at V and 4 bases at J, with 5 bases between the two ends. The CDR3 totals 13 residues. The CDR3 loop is CASSQVAYNEQFF. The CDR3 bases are TGTGCCAGCAGCCAAGTGGCATACAATGAGCAGTTCTTC.

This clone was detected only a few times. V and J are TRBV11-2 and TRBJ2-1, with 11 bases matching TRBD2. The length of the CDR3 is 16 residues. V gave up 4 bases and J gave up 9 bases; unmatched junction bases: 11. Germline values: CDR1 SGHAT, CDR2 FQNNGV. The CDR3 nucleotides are TGTGCCAGCAGCTCAATAGCGGGAGGGCCGATTGTTGAGCAGTTCTTC. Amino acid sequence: CASSSIAGGPIVEQFF.

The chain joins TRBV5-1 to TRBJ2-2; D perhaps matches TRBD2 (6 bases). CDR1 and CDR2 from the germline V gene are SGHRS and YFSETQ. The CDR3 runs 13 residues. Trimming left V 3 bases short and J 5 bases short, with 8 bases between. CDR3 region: CASSYGGTGELFF. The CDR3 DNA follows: TGCGCCAGCAGCTACGGGGGAACCGGGGAGCTGTTTTTT.

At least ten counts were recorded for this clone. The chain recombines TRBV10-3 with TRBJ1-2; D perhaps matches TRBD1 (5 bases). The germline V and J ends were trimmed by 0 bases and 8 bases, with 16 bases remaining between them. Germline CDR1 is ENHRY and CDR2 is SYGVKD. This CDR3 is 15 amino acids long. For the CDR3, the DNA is TGTGCCATCAGTGAGTCGACGGGGGTAGGGAGCGGCTACACCTTC. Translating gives CAISESTGVGSGYTF.

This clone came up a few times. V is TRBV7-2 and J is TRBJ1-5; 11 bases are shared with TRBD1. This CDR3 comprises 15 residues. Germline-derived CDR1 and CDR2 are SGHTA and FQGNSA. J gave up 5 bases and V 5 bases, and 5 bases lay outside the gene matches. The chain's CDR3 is CASSKWTGGDQPQHF. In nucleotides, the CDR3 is TGTGCCAGCAGCAAATGGACAGGGGGCGATCAGCCCCAGCATTTT.

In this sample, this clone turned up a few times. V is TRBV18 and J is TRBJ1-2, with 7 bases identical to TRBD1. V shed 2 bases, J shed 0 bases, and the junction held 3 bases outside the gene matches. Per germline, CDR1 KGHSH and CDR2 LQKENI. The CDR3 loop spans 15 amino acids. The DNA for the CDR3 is TGTGCCAGCTCACCAGCGACAGGGACTAACTATGGCTACACCTTC. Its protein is CASSPATGTNYGYTF.

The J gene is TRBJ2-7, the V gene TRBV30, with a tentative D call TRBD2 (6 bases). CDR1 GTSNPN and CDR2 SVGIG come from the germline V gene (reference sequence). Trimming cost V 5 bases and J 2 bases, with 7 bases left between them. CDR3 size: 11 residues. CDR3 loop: CAWGGTYEQYF. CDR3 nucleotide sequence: TGTGCCTGGGGCGGGACCTACGAGCAGTACTTC.

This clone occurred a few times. CDR3 amino acids: CASSLDRRKNGYTF. In DNA, the CDR3 is TGTGCCAGCAGCTTAGACAGGAGAAAAAATGGCTACACCTTC. The rearrangement links TRBV7-9 to TRBJ1-2; the D gene is possibly TRBD1 (5 bases). Deletions cut 1 base from V and 6 bases from J, with 12 bases between. Germline V gives CDR1 SEHNR, CDR2 FQNEAQ (reference sequence). The CDR3 is made up of 14 amino acids.

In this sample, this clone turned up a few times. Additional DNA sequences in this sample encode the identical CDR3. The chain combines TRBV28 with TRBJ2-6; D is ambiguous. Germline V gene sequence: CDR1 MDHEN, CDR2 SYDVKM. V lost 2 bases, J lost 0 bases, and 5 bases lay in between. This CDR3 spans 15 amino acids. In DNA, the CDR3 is TGTGCCAGCAGTTTAGGCGGCTCTGGGGCCAACGTCCTGACTTTC. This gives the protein CASSLGGSGANVLTF.

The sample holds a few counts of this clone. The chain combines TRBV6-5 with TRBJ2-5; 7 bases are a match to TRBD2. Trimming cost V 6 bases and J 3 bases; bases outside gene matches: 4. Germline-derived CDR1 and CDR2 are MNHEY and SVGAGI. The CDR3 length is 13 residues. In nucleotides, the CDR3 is TGTGCCAGCAGGGGGGGGACTAAAGAGACCCAGTACTTC. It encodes CASRGGTKETQYF.

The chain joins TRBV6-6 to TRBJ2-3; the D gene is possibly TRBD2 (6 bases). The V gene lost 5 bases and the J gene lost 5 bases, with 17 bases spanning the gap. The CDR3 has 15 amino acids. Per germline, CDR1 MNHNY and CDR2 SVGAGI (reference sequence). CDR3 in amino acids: CASSRPGLQGDTQYF. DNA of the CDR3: TGTGCCAGCAGTCGACCGGGACTCCAGGGAGATACGCAGTATTTT.

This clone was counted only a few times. The CDR3 loop is CASLRHRAGYTF. The CDR3 DNA follows: TGTGCCAGCCTTCGGCACAGAGCTGGCTACACCTTC. The V and J genes are TRBV28 and TRBJ1-2, with D hard to call. V dropped 8 bases and J dropped 7 bases, with 14 bases sitting between them. The length of the CDR3 is 12 residues. Germline loops: CDR1 MDHEN, CDR2 SYDVKM.

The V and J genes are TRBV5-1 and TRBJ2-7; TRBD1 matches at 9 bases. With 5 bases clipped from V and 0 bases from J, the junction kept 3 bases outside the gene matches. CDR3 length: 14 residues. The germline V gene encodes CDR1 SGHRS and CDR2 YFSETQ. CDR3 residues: CASRTGQGSYEQYF. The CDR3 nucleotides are TGCGCCAGCAGAACGGGACAGGGCTCCTACGAGCAGTACTTC.

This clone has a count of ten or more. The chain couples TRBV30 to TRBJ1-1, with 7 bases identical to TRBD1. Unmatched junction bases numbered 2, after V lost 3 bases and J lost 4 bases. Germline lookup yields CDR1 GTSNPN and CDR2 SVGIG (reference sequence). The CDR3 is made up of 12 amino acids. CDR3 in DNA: TGTGCCTGGAGAGCAGGGGGCACTGAAGCTTTCTTT. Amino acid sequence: CAWRAGGTEAFF.

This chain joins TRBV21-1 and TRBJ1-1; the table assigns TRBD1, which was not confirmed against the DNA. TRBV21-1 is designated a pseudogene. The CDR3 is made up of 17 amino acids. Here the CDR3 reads CASSANGGDRVNTEAFF. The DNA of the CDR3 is TGTGCCAGCAGCGCCAATGGGGGGGACAGGGTGAACACTGAAGCTTTCTTT.

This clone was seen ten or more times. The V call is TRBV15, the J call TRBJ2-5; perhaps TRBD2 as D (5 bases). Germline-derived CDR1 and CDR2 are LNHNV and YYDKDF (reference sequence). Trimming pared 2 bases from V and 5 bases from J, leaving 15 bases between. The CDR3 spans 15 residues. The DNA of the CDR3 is TGTGCCACCAGCAGACAACTTAGCGATCGGGAGACCCAGTACTTC. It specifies CATSRQLSDRETQYF.

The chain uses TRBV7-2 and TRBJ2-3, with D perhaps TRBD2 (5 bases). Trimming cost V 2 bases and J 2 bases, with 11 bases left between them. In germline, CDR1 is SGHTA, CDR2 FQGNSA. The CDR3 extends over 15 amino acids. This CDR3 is CASSLSGRTTDTQYF. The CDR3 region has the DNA TGTGCCAGCAGCTTAAGCGGCAGAACCACAGATACGCAGTATTTT.

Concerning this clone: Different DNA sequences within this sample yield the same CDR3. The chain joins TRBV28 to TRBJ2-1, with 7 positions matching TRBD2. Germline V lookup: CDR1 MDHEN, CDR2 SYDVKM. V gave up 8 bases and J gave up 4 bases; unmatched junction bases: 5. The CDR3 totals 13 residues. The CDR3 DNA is TGTGCCAGCCTTGGCGGGAGTTACAATGAGCAGTTCTTC. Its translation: CASLGGSYNEQFF.

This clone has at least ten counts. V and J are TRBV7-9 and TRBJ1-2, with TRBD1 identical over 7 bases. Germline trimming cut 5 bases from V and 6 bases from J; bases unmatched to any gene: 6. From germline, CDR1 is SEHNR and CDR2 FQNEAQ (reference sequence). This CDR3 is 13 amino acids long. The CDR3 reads CASSQGQRHGYTF. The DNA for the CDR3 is TGTGCCAGCAGCCAGGGACAGCGTCATGGCTACACCTTC.

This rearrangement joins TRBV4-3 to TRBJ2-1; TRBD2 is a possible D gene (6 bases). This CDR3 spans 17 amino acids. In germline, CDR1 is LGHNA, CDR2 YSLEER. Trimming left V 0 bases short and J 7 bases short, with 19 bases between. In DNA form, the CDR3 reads TGCGCCAGCAGCCAAGATTTATTACGGGAGTGGAGGAATGAGCAGTTCTTC. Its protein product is CASSQDLLREWRNEQFF.

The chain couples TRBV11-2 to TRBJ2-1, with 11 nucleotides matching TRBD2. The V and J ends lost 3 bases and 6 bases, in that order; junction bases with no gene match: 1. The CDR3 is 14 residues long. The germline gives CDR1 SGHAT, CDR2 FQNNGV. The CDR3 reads CASSLGLAANEQFF. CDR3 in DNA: TGTGCCAGCAGCTTGGGACTAGCGGCCAATGAGCAGTTCTTC.